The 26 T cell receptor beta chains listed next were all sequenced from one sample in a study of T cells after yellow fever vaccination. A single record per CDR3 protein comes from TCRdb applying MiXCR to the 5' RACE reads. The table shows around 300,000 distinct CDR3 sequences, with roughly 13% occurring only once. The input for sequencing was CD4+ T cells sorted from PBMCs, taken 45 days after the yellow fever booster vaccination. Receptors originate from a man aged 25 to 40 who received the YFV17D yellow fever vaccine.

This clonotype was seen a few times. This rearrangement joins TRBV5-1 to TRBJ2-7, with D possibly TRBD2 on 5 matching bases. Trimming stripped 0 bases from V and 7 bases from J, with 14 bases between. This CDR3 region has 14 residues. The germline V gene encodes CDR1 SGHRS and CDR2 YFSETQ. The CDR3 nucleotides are TGCGCCAGCAGCTTGGGGAGCGCCTCGGGGGAGCAGTACTTC. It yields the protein CASSLGSASGEQYF.

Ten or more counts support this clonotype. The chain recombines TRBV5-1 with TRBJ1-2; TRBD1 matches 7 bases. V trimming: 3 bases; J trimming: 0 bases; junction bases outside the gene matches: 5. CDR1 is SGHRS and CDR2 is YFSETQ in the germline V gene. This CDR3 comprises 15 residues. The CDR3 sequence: CASSSRQGANYGYTF. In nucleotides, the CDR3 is TGCGCCAGCAGCTCTAGACAGGGAGCTAACTATGGCTACACCTTC.

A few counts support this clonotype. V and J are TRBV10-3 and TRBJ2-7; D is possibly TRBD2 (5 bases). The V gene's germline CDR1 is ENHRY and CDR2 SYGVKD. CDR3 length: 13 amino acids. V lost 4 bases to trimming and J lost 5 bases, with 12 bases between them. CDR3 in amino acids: CAISAPGSDEQYF. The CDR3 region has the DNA TGTGCCATCAGTGCCCCGGGGAGTGACGAGCAGTACTTC.

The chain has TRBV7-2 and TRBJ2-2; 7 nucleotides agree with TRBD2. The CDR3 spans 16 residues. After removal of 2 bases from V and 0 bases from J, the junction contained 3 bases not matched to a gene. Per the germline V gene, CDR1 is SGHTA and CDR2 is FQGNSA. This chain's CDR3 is CASSLKSGTNTGELFF. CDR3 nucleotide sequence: TGTGCCAGCAGCTTAAAAAGCGGGACGAACACCGGGGAGCTGTTTTTT.

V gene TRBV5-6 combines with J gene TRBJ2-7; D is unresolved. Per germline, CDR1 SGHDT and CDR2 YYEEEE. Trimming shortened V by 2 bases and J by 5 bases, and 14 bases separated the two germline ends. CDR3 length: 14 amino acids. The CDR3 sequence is CASSLIRAPDEQYF. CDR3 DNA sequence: TGTGCCAGCAGCTTAATCCGGGCCCCCGACGAGCAGTACTTC.

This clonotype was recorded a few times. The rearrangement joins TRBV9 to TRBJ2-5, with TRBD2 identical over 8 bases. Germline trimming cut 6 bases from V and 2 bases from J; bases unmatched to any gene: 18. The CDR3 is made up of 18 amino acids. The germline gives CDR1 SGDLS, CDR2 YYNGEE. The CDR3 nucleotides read TGTGCCAGCACTAAAAGCTGGACTAGCAGGAGAGGGCAAGAGACCCAGTACTTC. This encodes CASTKSWTSRRGQETQYF.

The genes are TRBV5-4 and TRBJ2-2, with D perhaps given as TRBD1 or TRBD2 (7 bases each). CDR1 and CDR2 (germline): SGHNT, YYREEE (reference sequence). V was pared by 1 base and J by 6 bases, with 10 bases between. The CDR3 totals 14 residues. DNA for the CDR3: TGTGCCAGCAGCTTGTCAGGGGGGGCCGGGGAGCTGTTTTTT. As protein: CASSLSGGAGELFF.

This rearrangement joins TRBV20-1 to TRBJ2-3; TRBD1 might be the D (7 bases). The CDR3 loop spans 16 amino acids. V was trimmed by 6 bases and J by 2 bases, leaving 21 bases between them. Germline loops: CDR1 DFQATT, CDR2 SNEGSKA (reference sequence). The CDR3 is CSAQGGLEGHTDTQYF. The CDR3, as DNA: TGCAGTGCCCAGGGGGGTCTAGAGGGCCACACAGATACGCAGTATTTT.

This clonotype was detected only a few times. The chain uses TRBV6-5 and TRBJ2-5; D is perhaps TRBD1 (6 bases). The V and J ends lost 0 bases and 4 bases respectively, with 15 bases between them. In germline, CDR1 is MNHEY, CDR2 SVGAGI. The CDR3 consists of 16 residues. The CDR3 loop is CASSYSQGRGRETQYF. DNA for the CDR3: TGTGCCAGCAGTTACTCGCAGGGGCGCGGGCGAGAGACCCAGTACTTC.

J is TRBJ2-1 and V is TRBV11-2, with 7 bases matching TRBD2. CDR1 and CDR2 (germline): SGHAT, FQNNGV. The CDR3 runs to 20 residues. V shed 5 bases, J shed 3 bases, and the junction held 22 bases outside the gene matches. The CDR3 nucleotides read TGTGCCAGCAGCCGCCCCGGGGGGAGGCCACACTCTCCCAACTACAATGAGCAGTTCTTC. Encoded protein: CASSRPGGRPHSPNYNEQFF.

The CDR3 region is CASSSSRGLPGNTIYF. CDR3 sequence (DNA): TGTGCCAGCAGCTCTTCCAGGGGGCTCCCTGGAAACACCATATATTTT. This rearrangement joins TRBV7-2 to TRBJ1-3; 8 bases align to TRBD1. CDR1 and CDR2 from the germline V gene are SGHTA and FQGNSA. The CDR3 sequence is 16 residues long. Trimming removed 4 bases from V and 2 bases from J; junction bases left unmatched: 7.

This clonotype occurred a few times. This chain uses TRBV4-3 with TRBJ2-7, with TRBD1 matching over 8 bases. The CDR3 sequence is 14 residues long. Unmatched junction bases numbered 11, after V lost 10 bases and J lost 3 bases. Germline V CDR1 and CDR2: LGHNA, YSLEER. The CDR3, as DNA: TGCGCCAATCCTGACAGGGGCTCCTTCTACGAGCAGTACTTC. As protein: CANPDRGSFYEQYF.

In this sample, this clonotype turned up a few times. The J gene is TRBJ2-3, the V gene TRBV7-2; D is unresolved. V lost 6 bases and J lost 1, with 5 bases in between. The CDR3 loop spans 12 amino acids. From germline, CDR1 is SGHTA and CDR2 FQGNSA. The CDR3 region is CASRVGTDTQYF. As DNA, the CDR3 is TGTGCCAGCAGGGTAGGCACAGATACGCAGTATTTT. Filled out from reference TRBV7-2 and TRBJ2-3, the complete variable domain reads GAGVSQSPSNKVTEKGKDVELRCDPISGHTALYWYRQSLGQGLEFLIYFQGNSAPDKSGLPSDRFSAERTGGSVSTLTIQRTQQEDSAVYLCASRVGTDTQYFGPGTRLTVL.

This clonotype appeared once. The CDR3 bases are TGTGCCACCAGCAGAGACCAATATGGCTACACCTTC. Translated, it gives CATSRDQYGYTF. The chain combines TRBV15 with TRBJ1-2; D is unresolved. The CDR3 covers 12 residues. V was shortened by 0 bases and J by 5 bases, with 4 bases between the two germline ends. Germline CDR1 LNHNV, CDR2 YYDKDF (reference sequence).

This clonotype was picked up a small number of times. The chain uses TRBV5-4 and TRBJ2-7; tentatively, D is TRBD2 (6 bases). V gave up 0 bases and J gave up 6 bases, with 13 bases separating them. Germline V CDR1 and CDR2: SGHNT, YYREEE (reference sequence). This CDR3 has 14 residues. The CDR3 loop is CASSLDTSSGEQYF. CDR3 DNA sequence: TGTGCCAGCAGCTTGGACACTAGCTCTGGCGAGCAGTACTTC.

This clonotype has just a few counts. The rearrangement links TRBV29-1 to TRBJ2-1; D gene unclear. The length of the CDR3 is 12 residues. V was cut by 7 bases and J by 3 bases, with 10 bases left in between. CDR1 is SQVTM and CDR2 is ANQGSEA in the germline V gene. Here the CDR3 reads CSGTELYNEQFF. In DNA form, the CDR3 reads TGCAGCGGAACGGAACTCTACAATGAGCAGTTCTTC.

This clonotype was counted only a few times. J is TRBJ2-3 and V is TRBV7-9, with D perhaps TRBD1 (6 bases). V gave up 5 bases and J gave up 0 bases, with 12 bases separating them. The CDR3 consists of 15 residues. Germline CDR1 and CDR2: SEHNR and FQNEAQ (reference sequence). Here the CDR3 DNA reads TGTGCCAGCAGCCTCCTACAGGGTAGCACAGATACGCAGTATTTT. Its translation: CASSLLQGSTDTQYF.

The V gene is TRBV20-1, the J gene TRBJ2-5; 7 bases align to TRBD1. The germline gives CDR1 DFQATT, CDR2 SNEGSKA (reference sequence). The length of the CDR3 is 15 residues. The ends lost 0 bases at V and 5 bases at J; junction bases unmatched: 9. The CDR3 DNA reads TGCAGTGCTAGAGATAGCACAGGGGTCCGTGAGACCCAGTACTTC. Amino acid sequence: CSARDSTGVRETQYF.

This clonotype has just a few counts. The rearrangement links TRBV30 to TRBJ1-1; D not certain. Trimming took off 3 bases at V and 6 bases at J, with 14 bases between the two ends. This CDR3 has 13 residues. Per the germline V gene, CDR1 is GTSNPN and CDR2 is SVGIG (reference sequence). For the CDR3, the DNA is TGTGCCTGGAGCCCTCAATGGAAGGCTGAAGCTTTCTTT. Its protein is CAWSPQWKAEAFF. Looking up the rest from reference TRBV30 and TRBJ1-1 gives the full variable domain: SQTIHQWPATLVQPVGSPLSLECTVEGTSNPNLYWYRQAAGRGLQLLFYSVGIGQISSEVPQNLSASRPQDRQFILSSKKLLLSDSGFYLCAWSPQWKAEAFFGQGTRLTVV.

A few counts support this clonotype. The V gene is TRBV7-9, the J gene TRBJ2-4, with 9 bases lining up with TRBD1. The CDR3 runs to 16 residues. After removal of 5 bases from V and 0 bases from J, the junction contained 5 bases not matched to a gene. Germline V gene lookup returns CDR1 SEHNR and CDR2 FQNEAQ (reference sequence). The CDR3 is CASSGQGLLAKNIQYF. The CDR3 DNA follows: TGTGCCAGCAGCGGACAGGGGCTACTAGCCAAAAACATTCAGTACTTC. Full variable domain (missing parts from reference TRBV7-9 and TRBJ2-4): DTGVSQNPRHKITKRGQNVTFRCDPISEHNRLYWYRQTLGQGPEFLTYFQNEAQLEKSRLLSDRFSAERPKGSFSTLEIQRTEQGDSAMYLCASSGQGLLAKNIQYFGAGTRLSVL.

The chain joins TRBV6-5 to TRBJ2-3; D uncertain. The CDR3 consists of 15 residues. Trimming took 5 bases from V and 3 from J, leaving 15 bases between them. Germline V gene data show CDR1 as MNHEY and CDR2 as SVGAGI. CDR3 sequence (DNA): TGTGCCAGCAGTGTCCTCGAACTGGGAACAGATACGCAGTATTTT. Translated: CASSVLELGTDTQYF.

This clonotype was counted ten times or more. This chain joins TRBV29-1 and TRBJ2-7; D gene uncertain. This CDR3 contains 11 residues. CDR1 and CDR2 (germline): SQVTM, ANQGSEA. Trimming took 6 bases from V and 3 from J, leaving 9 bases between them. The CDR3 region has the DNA TGCAGCGTCGTAACCGACTACGAGCAGTACTTC. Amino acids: CSVVTDYEQYF.

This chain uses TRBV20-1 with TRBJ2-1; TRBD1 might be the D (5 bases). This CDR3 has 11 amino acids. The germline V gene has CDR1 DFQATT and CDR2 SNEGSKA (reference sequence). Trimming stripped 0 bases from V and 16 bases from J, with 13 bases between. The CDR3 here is CSARERQGCFF. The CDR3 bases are TGCAGTGCTAGAGAGAGGCAGGGATGTTTCTTC.

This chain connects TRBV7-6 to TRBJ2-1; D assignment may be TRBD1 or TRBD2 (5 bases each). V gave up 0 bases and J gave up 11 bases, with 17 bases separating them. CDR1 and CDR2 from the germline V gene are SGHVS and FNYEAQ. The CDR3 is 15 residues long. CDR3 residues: CASSLASRGLDKQFF. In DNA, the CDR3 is TGTGCCAGCAGCTTAGCGTCTCGGGGCTTGGATAAGCAGTTCTTC.

Written as DNA, the CDR3 is TGCGCCAGCAGCTTTGGGGACAGAGCCTACGAGCAGTACTTC. It encodes CASSFGDRAYEQYF. The chain has TRBV5-1 and TRBJ2-7; 7 nucleotides agree with TRBD1. This CDR3 has 14 amino acids. Germline V gene lookup returns CDR1 SGHRS and CDR2 YFSETQ. The V segment lost 2 bases and the J segment 2 bases; nucleotides outside the gene matches: 4.

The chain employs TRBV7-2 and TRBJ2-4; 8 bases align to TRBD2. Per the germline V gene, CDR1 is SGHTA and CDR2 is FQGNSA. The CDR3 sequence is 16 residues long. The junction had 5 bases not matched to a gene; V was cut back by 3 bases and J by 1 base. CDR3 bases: TGTGCCAGCAGCTTTACTAGCGGCGGGGCCAAAAACATTCAGTACTTC. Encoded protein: CASSFTSGGAKNIQYF. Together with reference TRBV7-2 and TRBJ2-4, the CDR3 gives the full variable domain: GAGVSQSPSNKVTEKGKDVELRCDPISGHTALYWYRQSLGQGLEFLIYFQGNSAPDKSGLPSDRFSAERTGGSVSTLTIQRTQQEDSAVYLCASSFTSGGAKNIQYFGAGTRLSVL.